This T cell receptor beta chain was captured by sequencing in a study of shared clonotypes between healthy human individuals. Study-level results: Investigators expected sequencing depth to affect clonotype sharing among donors. It was the few donors that limited the genetic and exposure-history diversity represented. Sampling covered blood only; tissue repertoires likely differ. When naive CD4 clonotypes were compared across a handful of donors, about 4.9% were shared.

The CDR3 contains 15 residues. In germline, CDR1 is GTSNPN, CDR2 SVGIG (reference sequence). J gave up 2 bases and V 1 base, and 2 bases lay outside the gene matches. Repertoires were generated with immunoSEQ multiplex PCR, while TCRdb's copy carries only in-frame clones and drops some. The sample records roughly 1 million clones, about 75% being singletons. Many counts were recorded for this clone. What it binds is unknown. This TCR was sampled from a man between 18 and 29 years old in good health. J is TRBJ2-6 and V is TRBV30; 7 bases map to TRBD1. Sample: memory CD4+ T cells sorted from blood. Subset indicated: CD45RA-negative fraction. The CDR3 sequence: CAWSGRGPGANVLTF. CDR3 DNA: TGTGCCTGGAGTGGAAGGGGGCCTGGGGCCAACGTCCTGACTTTC. Filled out from reference TRBV30 and TRBJ2-6, the complete variable domain reads SQTIHQWPATLVQPVGSPLSLECTVEGTSNPNLYWYRQAAGRGLQLLFYSVGIGQISSEVPQNLSASRPQDRQFILSSKKLLLSDSGFYLCAWSGRGPGANVLTFGAGSRLTVL.